Listed below are T cell receptor beta chains from one sample, sequenced in a study of blood T cell repertoires in COVID-19. TCRdb's copy holds only in-frame clones and misses some; the assay was immunoSEQ multiplex PCR. The sample records hundreds of thousands of clones, approximately 86% being singletons. Sequencing input: PBMCs or T cells enriched from blood (not recorded which). These receptors all come from a woman in her fifties or sixties who had recovered from COVID-19. The CDR3 runs from the conserved cysteine through the conserved F or W. A D gene is named only where the DNA matches it firmly.

>13|TRBV6-5|TRBJ1-5|TRBD1
CASRPGGGQPQHF
>15|TRBV6-5|TRBJ1-1|TRBD1
CASSYSTGFYTEAFF
>15|TRBV23-1|TRBJ1-4|-
CASSQSRQSNEKLFF
>14|TRBV19|TRBJ2-3|-
CASSRGLSTDTQYF
>19|TRBV3-1/TRBV3-2|TRBJ1-2|TRBD1
CASSQIKPIHDRGWYGYTF
>17|TRBV9|TRBJ1-1|-
CASSAGGVQVWDTEAFF
>13|TRBV2|TRBJ2-1|-
CASSVAEGSEQFF
>16|TRBV3-1/TRBV3-2|TRBJ2-3|-
CASSQGGAGSTDTQYF
>14|TRBV27|TRBJ2-5|TRBD2
CASSSPGGTETQYF
>17|TRBV5-6|TRBJ1-4|TRBD1
CASSFLRTGGLDEKLFF
>15|TRBV28|TRBJ2-4|TRBD1
CASSGGGQGGNIQYF
>13|TRBV6-5|TRBJ1-2|TRBD1
CASSPDRGDGYTF
>15|TRBV6-6|TRBJ2-5|-
CASSRGDRYQETQYF
>13|TRBV10-2|TRBJ2-2|-
CASSNPGAGELFF
>14|TRBV3-1/TRBV3-2|TRBJ1-3|-
CASSQGWSGNTIYF
>15|TRBV5-6|TRBJ1-2|TRBD1
CASSLWDSPPYGYTF
>16|TRBV19|TRBJ2-2|-
CASSIRLLIYTGELFF
>13|TRBV7-8|TRBJ1-1|-
CASGLQENTEAFF
>15|TRBV10-3|TRBJ1-5|-
CAIRAGGRSNQPQHF
>15|TRBV10-3|TRBJ2-4|TRBD1
CAIRPSGGERNIQYF
>15|TRBV13|TRBJ2-4|-
CASSQGDREANIQYF
>13|TRBV5-1|TRBJ2-5|-
CASSPGLRETQYF
>14|TRBV24-1|TRBJ2-3|TRBD2
CATSSGVYTDTQYF
>15|TRBV2|TRBJ2-5|TRBD2
CASSAIAGGGETQYF
>15|TRBV2|TRBJ2-3|TRBD1
CASSPRDRGTDTQYF
>16|TRBV30|TRBJ2-4|-
CAWSPGQRLAKNIQYF
>15|TRBV9|TRBJ2-1|-
CASSVALTSYNEQFF
>13|TRBV27|TRBJ1-1|-
CASSLGQNTEAFF
>15|TRBV7-2|TRBJ1-4|TRBD1
CASSLAGTGFFKLFF
>16|TRBV7-7|TRBJ2-2|TRBD2
CASSLGSGGNTGELFF
>16|TRBV5-1|TRBJ2-7|TRBD2
CASSLGGTSMAYEQYF